This T cell receptor beta chain was sequenced in a study of blood T cells in healthy people across ages. Whole-study findings and limits: The fall in TCR beta diversity per million T cells was roughly linear with age. Estimated diversity, derived from one million T cells, was regarded as an underestimate.

Worth noting for this clonotype: Its matching antigen is unknown.

Losses at the gene ends were 2 bases for V and 6 bases for J; bases not matched to a gene: 10. The CDR3 sequence is 16 residues long. Germline V gene lookup returns CDR1 SGHRS and CDR2 YFSETQ. Peripheral blood from each donor was collected in a volume of 9.5 to 10 milliliters. Isolation per sample recovered at least 6 million PBMCs. Sample-barcoded 5' priming and a J-beta primer mix drove a second PCR of roughly 6 to 12 cycles. TCRdb re-called the 5' RACE reads with MiXCR, one entry per CDR3 protein. Here the sample spans some 920,000 distinct CDR3 sequences, 51% being singletons. The clonotype comes from a woman aged 55-69 years in good health. The chain couples TRBV5-1 to TRBJ2-1; 8 bases match TRBD2. Specimen: blood. The CDR3 here is CASSFLGLAECNEQFF. CDR3 nucleotide sequence: TGCGCCAGCAGCTTCCTAGGACTAGCCGAATGCAATGAGCAGTTCTTC.